This TCR beta chain was sequenced for a study of PD-1 and CTLA-4 blockade in melanoma. The germline V gene has CDR1 GTSNPN and CDR2 SVGIG (reference sequence). Trimming stripped 1 base from V and 5 bases from J, with 9 bases between. This CDR3 spans 12 amino acids. Sequencing used immunoSEQ multiplex PCR; TCRdb keeps in-frame clones, though not all of them. The sample records tens of thousands of clones, 75% to 95% being singletons. Sequencing was performed on CD8+ T cells from peripheral blood, taken from a patient given anti-PD-1 treatment. This chain joins TRBV30 and TRBJ2-7; the D gene is possibly TRBD1 (5 bases). The clonotype comes from a human donor with melanoma. CDR3 in DNA: TGTGCCTGGAGTGGAGGACATAACGAGCAGTACTTC. It is translated as CAWSGGHNEQYF.